This TCR beta chain was observed in a study of identical twins. TCRdb processed the 5' RACE reads anew with MiXCR; each CDR3 protein has one entry. The sample consists of around 570,000 distinct CDR3 sequences, more than 9% of them appearing once. This CDR3 region has 16 residues. The junction had 17 bases not matched to a gene; V was cut back by 6 bases and J by 6 bases. In germline, CDR1 is LGHDT, CDR2 YNNKEL (reference sequence). These data also featured in a second study, about yellow fever vaccine responses in identical twins.

This clonotype originated in a woman aged 18-35 years in good health. The sequencing sample was made of PBMCs. V is TRBV3-1 and J is TRBJ2-7; 7 bases align to TRBD2. The CDR3 loop reads CASRQSAVGGRGEQYF. The DNA of the CDR3 is TGTGCCAGCAGGCAATCGGCCGTCGGGGGGAGAGGCGAGCAGTACTTC.